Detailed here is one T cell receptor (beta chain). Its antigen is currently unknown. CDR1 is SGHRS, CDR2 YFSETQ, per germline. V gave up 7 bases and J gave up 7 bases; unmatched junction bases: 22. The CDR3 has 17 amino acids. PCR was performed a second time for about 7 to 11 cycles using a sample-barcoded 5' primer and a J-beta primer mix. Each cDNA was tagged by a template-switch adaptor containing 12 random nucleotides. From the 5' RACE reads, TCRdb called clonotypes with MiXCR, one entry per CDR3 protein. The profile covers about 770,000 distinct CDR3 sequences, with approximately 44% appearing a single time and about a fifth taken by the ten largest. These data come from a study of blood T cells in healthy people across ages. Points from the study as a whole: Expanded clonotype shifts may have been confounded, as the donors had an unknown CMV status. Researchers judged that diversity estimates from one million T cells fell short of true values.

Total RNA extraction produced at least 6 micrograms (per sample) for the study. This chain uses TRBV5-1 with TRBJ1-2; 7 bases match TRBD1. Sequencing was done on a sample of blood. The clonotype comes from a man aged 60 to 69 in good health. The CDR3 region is CASCSAVSRGSRGGYTF. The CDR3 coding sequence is TGCGCCAGCTGCTCCGCCGTATCCAGGGGGAGTCGAGGTGGCTACACCTTC.